Here is one TCR beta chain with its context. There is no known antigen for this receptor. No base quality values were provided; no much bigger clone lies one nucleotide off. The library was designed around alpha chains, so this beta chain is a stray read whose abundance carries little weight. The time point label corresponds to: sample taken at primary tumor resection. Without any cell sorting, TCR sequencing was performed on whole RNA extracted either from tumor and nontumor lung tissue or from cryopreserved PBMC samples. The donors were 65 to 85 patients from the lung TRACERx cohort who had early-stage, untreated non-small cell lung cancer. A patient was chosen for TCR sequencing only when enough RNA was available from at least two tumor regions. A lung pathologist reviewed the tumor and adjacent nontumor lung specimens before the specimens were selected. The sample comes from a study of spatial heterogeneity in lung cancer (dated by TCRdb to the late 2010s). Background on the whole study: Beta-chain transcripts were consistently detected in greater numbers than alpha-chain transcripts, which likely reflects a higher abundance of beta-chain transcripts. In the raw uncorrected reads, each unique combination of TCR and UMI appeared more than ten times on average. The study quantitatively compared TCR alpha and beta repertoires across multiple tumor regions, matched nontumor lung and blood in non-small cell lung cancer. Nonsynonymous mutation counts, determined by whole-exome sequencing of tumor tissue, were related to TCR repertoire features. At surgery, hundreds of tumor regions, roughly 63 matched nontumor lung samples and 45 to 60 PBMC samples were TCR-sequenced for both alpha and beta chains. Broad study findings and their caveats: Additional single-cell paired TCR alpha and beta sequencing was considered necessary to confirm, at a functional level, the hypothesis that regional TCRs recognize regional mutations.

Libraries were built with 5' RACE. Instrument on record: NextSeq 500. In the TCR library protocol, a unique molecular identifier was attached to each TCR cDNA molecule so that PCR and sequencing errors could be corrected. The authors processed their data as follows. TCR identification, UMI-based error correction and CDR3 extraction were performed with Decombinator tools. TCRs above a frequency of 2 per 1,000, corresponding to the top 1% of the tumor frequency distribution, were defined as expanded. Renyi diversity was calculated using the R vegan package after each repertoire was subsampled 100 times to 5,000 TCRs. CDR3 similarity networks were built from amino acid triplet string-kernel similarity, with CDR3s being connected when pairwise similarity was above 0.82. TCRdb reprocessed the public reads (quality trimming at Q25 with fastp, clone calling with MiXCR) and kept in-frame beta chains. Rows with a matching CDR3 protein are joined into one entry that keeps the most common DNA and genes. TCRdb assigned the V and J calls; the authors' analysis was not used. The sample table holds thousands of distinct CDR3 sequences, of which about 8.5% were seen once. 35% to 45% of the sample is in the top ten clones.

The germline V gene (reference sequence) supplies CDR1 MNHEY and CDR2 SMNVEV. The trim is 1 base for V and 2 bases for J, with a gap of 7 bases between the germline ends. The CDR3 starts with the cysteine, ends with the phenylalanine, and has 14 residues. The DNA shown is the 42-base CDR3, in frame from base 1. This clonotype originated in a male donor with early-stage non-small cell lung cancer. The chain was built from TRBV27 and TRBJ2-3; TRBD1 is perhaps the D gene, given 6 matching bases. Sequences were derived from normal lung tissue next to the tumor, sampled at surgery. The base sequence is TGTGCCAGCAGTTTATACAGGGACACAGATACGCAGTATTTT. This codes for CASSLYRDTDTQYF.